This T cell receptor (beta chain) was retrieved from a study of T cell repertoires in cytomegalovirus infection (dated by TCRdb to between 2019 and 2020). With respect to the entire study: Alongside well-studied HLA-B-restricted epitopes, the peptide stimulations were aimed at recently identified HLA-C-restricted CMV epitopes, whose presentation resists viral immunomodulation. Donor HLA type was relevant to the analysis, because carriage of CMV infection together with the matching HLA type was indicated by public TCR beta signatures. Overall study results and their limits: In both this cohort and an independent cohort of 350 or so donors, the cumulative frequency of public TCR beta family members distinguished carriers of CMV infection plus the relevant HLA type. In the ex vivo response, HLA-C-restricted CMV-specific TCR beta clonotypes were dominant, and in two of eight donors the single most frequent clonotype came from this HLA-C-restricted group.

The CDR3 runs 15 residues from the cysteine to the phenylalanine. Only the CDR3 DNA stays, 45 bases, in frame from base 1. The CDR1 and CDR2 encoded by the germline V gene are KGHSH and LQKENI. V loses 1 base at its end and J loses 4 bases; junction bases beyond the gene matches: 2. Interpreted using the paper, the treatment or condition label stands for: in vitro stimulation with specific CMV peptide epitopes to enrich CMV-specific T cells. A note on this clonotype: Its antigen is unknown. The sample holds no much larger clone one base away, and base qualities are not on file.

The instrument given in TCRdb is Illumina HiSeq 1500. TCRdb reworked the public reads: Q25 trimming with fastp, MiXCR clone assembly, productive beta chains retained. Identical CDR3 protein sequences are pooled into one entry, listed with their most common genes and DNA. Across this sample there are 550,000 to 700,000 distinct CDR3 sequences, with just under 40% seen only once. About 46% of the sample belongs to the ten largest clones. The rearranged chain carries TRBV18 and TRBJ2-1; 9 bases in the junction line up with TRBD2. Specimen: cultured PBMCs, collected from culture after CMV antigen stimulation. The sequence was collected from a human donor in good health (CMV status not recorded). Some clones in this sample may be carry-over from other donors' samples. The CDR3 region reads CASSPQTSGYNEQFF. In nucleotide form, the sequence is TGTGCCAGCTCACCACAGACTAGCGGATACAATGAGCAGTTCTTC.